The T cell receptor beta chain under discussion was sequenced for a study of regulatory T cells in long-lasting Graves disease. HTBI primers from iRepertoire and Arm-PCR of CDR3 regions yielded the TCR beta libraries. TCRdb fed the multiplex PCR reads into MiXCR, producing one record per CDR3 protein. The sample carries about 460,000 distinct CDR3 sequences, approximately 15% recorded once. Time point of the sample: newly diagnosed GD, antithyroid drugs for less than 3 months. Scientists built the TCR library using RNA that was extracted from PBMCs. From germline, CDR1 is SGHAT and CDR2 FQDESV (reference sequence). CDR3 length: 13 residues. The J segment lost 2 bases and the V segment lost 4 bases, leaving 2 bases of the junction unmatched. This clonotype was recorded at least ten times. In addition, the sample was reused for a study of T cells in Graves' hyperthyroidism and ophthalmopathy.

The sample consisted of peripheral blood mononuclear cells (PBMCs), taken at new diagnosis, from a patient treated with antithyroid drugs. V usage is TRBV11-1 and J usage is TRBJ2-7; TRBD1 matches at 7 bases. This sequence was found in a woman aged 50 to 60 with Graves disease. CDR3 loop: CASSSTGTYEQYF. For the CDR3, the DNA is TGTGCCAGCAGCTCGACAGGGACCTACGAGCAGTACTTC. Looking up the rest from reference TRBV11-1 and TRBJ2-7 gives the full variable domain: EAEVAQSPRYKITEKSQAVAFWCDPISGHATLYWYRQILGQGPELLVQFQDESVVDDSQLPKDRFSAERLKGVDSTLKIQPAELGDSAMYLCASSSTGTYEQYFGPGTRLTVT.